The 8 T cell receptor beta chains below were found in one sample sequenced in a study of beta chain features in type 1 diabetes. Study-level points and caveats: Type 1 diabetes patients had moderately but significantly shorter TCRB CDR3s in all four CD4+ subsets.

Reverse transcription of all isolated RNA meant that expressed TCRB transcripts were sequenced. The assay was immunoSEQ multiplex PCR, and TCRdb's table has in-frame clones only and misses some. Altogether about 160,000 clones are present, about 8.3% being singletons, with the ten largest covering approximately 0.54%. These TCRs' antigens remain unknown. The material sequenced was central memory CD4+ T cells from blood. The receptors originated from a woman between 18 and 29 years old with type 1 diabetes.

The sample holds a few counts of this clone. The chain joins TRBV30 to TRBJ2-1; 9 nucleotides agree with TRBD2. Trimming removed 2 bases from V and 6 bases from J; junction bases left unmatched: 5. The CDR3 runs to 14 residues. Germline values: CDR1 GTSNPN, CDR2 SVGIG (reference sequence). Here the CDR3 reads CAWSNGGGGNEQFF. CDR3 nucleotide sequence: TGTGCCTGGAGTAATGGCGGGGGGGGCAATGAGCAGTTCTTC.

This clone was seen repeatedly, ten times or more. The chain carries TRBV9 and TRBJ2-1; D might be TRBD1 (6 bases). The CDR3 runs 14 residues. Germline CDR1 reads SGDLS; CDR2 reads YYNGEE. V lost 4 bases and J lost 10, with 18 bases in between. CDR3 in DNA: TGTGCCAGCAGCATTCAGGGGCCCCCCGGGGAGCAGTTCTTC. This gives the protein CASSIQGPPGEQFF.

The CDR3 sequence is CASSYDRGLEQYF. The CDR3 coding sequence is TGTGCCAGCAGTTACGACAGGGGGCTCGAGCAGTACTTC. The chain recombines TRBV6-5 with TRBJ2-7; 10 positions match TRBD1. Germline V gene sequence: CDR1 MNHEY, CDR2 SVGAGI. Unmatched junction bases numbered 1, after V lost 2 bases and J lost 6 bases. The CDR3 is 13 residues long.

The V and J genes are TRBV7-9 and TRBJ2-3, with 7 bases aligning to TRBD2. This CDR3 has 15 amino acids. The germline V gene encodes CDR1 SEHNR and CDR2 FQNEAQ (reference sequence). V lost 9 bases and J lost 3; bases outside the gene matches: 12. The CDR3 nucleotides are TGTGCCAGGATTCACAGGCGGGGGTGGACAGATACGCAGTATTTT. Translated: CARIHRRGWTDTQYF.

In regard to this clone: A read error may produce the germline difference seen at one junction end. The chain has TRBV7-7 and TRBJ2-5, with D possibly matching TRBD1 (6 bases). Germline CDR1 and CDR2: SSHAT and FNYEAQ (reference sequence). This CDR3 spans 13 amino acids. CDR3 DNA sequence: TGTGCTAGCAGCGGCAGGGGATTCGAGACCCAGTACTTC. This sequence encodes CASSGRGFETQYF.

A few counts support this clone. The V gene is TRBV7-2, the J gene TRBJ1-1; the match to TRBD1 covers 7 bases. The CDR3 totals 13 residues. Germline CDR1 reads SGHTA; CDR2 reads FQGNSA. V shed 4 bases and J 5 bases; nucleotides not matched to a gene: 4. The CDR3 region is CASSSLGQTEAFF. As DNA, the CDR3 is TGTGCCAGCAGCTCCCTGGGACAGACTGAAGCTTTCTTT.

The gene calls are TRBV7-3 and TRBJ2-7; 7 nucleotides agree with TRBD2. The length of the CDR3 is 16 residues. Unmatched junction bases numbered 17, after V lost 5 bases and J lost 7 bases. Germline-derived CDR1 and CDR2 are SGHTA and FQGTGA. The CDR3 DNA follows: TGTGCCAGCAGCCTAGGCGGGGGAGGCCGGAGTACAGAGCAGTACTTC. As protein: CASSLGGGGRSTEQYF.

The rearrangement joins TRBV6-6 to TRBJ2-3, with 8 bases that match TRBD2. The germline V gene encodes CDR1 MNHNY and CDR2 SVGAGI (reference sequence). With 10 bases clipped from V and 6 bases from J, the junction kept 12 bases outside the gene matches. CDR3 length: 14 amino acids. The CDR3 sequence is CANSREGTSDTQYF. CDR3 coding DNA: TGTGCCAACTCCCGGGAGGGTACTTCCGATACGCAGTATTTT.